A single sample is the source of the 21 T cell receptor beta chains below, sequenced in a study of blood T cell repertoires in COVID-19. The table came from immunoSEQ multiplex PCR; TCRdb's copy has only in-frame clones and leaves some out. The table lists over 400,000 clones, 85% to 90% of them singletons. The sample consisted of peripheral blood. The receptors originated from a woman in her fifties or sixties with COVID-19, enrolled during active disease.

V gene TRBV5-8 combines with J gene TRBJ1-6; no clear D. Per germline, CDR1 SGHTS and CDR2 YDEGEE. Trimming left V 2 bases short and J 0 bases short, with 6 bases between. The length of the CDR3 is 15 residues. The CDR3 DNA reads as TGTGCCAGCAGCTTAGGGAGCTCCTATAATTCACCCCTCCACTTT. Translated: CASSLGSSYNSPLHF. The whole variable domain, filled in from reference TRBV5-8 and TRBJ1-6, reads EAGVTQSPTHLIKTRGQQATLRCSPISGHTSVYWYQQALGLGLQFLLWYDEGEERNRGNFPPRFSGRQFPNYSSELNVNALELEDSALYLCASSLGSSYNSPLHFGNGTRLTVT.

V usage is TRBV18 and J usage is TRBJ2-1, with D tentatively TRBD2 (6 bases). This CDR3 spans 16 amino acids. The V gene's germline CDR1 is KGHSH and CDR2 LQKENI. V was trimmed by 2 bases and J by 5 bases, leaving 16 bases between them. The CDR3 reads CASSPENGGGHNEQFF. DNA of the CDR3: TGTGCCAGCTCACCAGAGAATGGGGGAGGCCACAATGAGCAGTTCTTC.

The chain uses TRBV2 and TRBJ2-1, with 8 bases aligning to TRBD2. CDR3 length equals 17 residues. Trimming took 7 bases from V and 9 from J; bases not matched to a gene: 20. In germline, CDR1 is SNHLY, CDR2 FYNNEI. The CDR3 DNA reads TGTGCCAGCACACAAGGCCCCGGGGGGGCCGTTTCTGGTGAGCAGTTCTTC. Amino acid sequence: CASTQGPGGAVSGEQFF.

The chain has TRBV27 and TRBJ1-2; D call uncertain. The length of the CDR3 is 10 residues. From germline, CDR1 is MNHEY and CDR2 SMNVEV (reference sequence). V was shortened by 5 bases and J by 6 bases, with 4 bases between the two germline ends. CDR3 sequence reads: CASSRDGYTF. The CDR3 DNA reads as TGTGCCAGCAGTCGGGATGGCTACACCTTC.

J is TRBJ2-3 and V is TRBV20-1; 10 bases match TRBD2. The V gene's germline CDR1 is DFQATT and CDR2 SNEGSKA (reference sequence). The CDR3 length is 17 residues. J gave up 1 base and V 3 bases, and 10 bases lay outside the gene matches. The CDR3, as DNA: TGCAGTGCTAGTACCGAGCGGGGGGGATACGGCACAGATACGCAGTATTTT. It translates to CSASTERGGYGTDTQYF.

The chain is built from TRBV10-2 and TRBJ1-5, with unresolved D. V gave up 6 bases and J gave up 6 bases, with 12 bases separating them. CDR1 is WSHSY, CDR2 SAAADI, per germline. The CDR3 totals 13 residues. The CDR3 coding sequence is TGCGCCAGCAGCCCCGGTAGAAGTCAGCCCCAGCATTTT. Translated: CASSPGRSQPQHF.

The chain carries TRBV28 and TRBJ2-2, with D tentatively TRBD1 (6 bases). V shed 7 bases and J shed 6 bases, with 12 bases lying between them. From germline, CDR1 is MDHEN and CDR2 SYDVKM. CDR3 size: 13 residues. CDR3 residues: CASMDSYAGELFF. The CDR3 DNA follows: TGTGCCAGCATGGACAGTTACGCCGGGGAGCTGTTTTTT. Drawing the rest from reference TRBV28 and TRBJ2-2, the complete variable domain is DVKVTQSSRYLVKRTGEKVFLECVQDMDHENMFWYRQDPGLGLRLIYFSYDVKMKEKGDIPEGYSVSREKKERFSLILESASTNQTSMYLCASMDSYAGELFFGEGSRLTVL.

The chain couples TRBV27 to TRBJ1-1; D gene uncertain. In germline, CDR1 is MNHEY, CDR2 SMNVEV (reference sequence). The CDR3 has 13 residues. V was shortened by 5 bases and J by 5 bases, with 12 bases between the two germline ends. The CDR3 reads CASSTTRRTEAFF. In nucleotides, the CDR3 is TGTGCCAGCAGTACGACTAGGAGGACTGAAGCTTTCTTT.

V gene TRBV7-9 combines with J gene TRBJ2-7; TRBD1 might be the D (5 bases). The CDR3 is 12 amino acids. The V gene's germline CDR1 is SEHNR and CDR2 FQNEAQ (reference sequence). Trimming took off 5 bases at V and 3 bases at J, with 8 bases between the two ends. CDR3 nucleotide sequence: TGTGCCAGCAGCAGAACAGGCTACGAGCAGTACTTC. Translating it yields CASSRTGYEQYF.

To note about this clone: Other DNA sequences of this sample code for an identical CDR3. The V and J genes are TRBV11-2 and TRBJ1-1; TRBD1 agrees at 7 bases. The CDR3 length is 14 residues. Trimming cost V 3 bases and J 4 bases; bases outside gene matches: 5. Germline values: CDR1 SGHAT, CDR2 FQNNGV. The CDR3 loop is CASSLRAGGTEAFF. CDR3 coding DNA: TGTGCCAGCAGCTTGCGCGCAGGGGGCACTGAAGCTTTCTTT.

The chain links TRBV5-1 to TRBJ2-2; TRBD2 matches 7 bases. CDR3 size: 15 residues. With V trimmed by 3 bases and J by 4 bases, 6 bases remained unmatched. Germline V lookup: CDR1 SGHRS, CDR2 YFSETQ. The CDR3 bases are TGCGCCAGCAGCTACGACGGGGGGAGCACCGGGGAGCTGTTTTTT. This encodes CASSYDGGSTGELFF.

The chain employs TRBV3-1 (or the pseudogene TRBV3-2) and TRBJ2-2; D may be TRBD2 (7 bases). CDR1 LGHDT and CDR2 YNNKEL come from the germline V gene (reference sequence). Trimming shortened V by 4 bases and J by 6 bases, and 18 bases separated the two germline ends. This CDR3 spans 16 amino acids. For the CDR3, the DNA is TGTGCCAGCAGCCCCTACGGAGGGGGGGCGCCCGGGGAGCTGTTTTTT. Encoded protein: CASSPYGGGAPGELFF.

The genes are TRBV30 and TRBJ1-2, with D unclear. Trimming removed 1 base from V and 8 bases from J, with 14 bases in between. Germline CDR1 and CDR2: GTSNPN and SVGIG (reference sequence). This CDR3 is built from 13 residues. The CDR3 nucleotides are TGTGCCTGGAGTGATACCGGGGTGGAGGGCTACACCTTC. Amino acid sequence: CAWSDTGVEGYTF.

The chain employs TRBV6-5 and TRBJ2-3; the match to TRBD2 covers 7 bases. J lost 14 bases, V lost 5 bases, and 13 bases had no gene match. This CDR3 contains 13 residues. Per germline, CDR1 MNHEY and CDR2 SVGAGI. The CDR3 sequence is CASSREAEREGYF. In DNA form, the CDR3 reads TGTGCCAGCAGTCGGGAGGCTGAGAGAGAGGGGTATTTT.

The chain is built from TRBV28 and TRBJ2-7, with 11 bases aligning to TRBD1. With V trimmed by 5 bases and J by 5 bases, 29 bases remained unmatched. This CDR3 is built from 22 residues. The germline V gene has CDR1 MDHEN and CDR2 SYDVKM. CDR3 sequence reads: CASSQPSDRGRGGPNHRHEQYF. The DNA of the CDR3 is TGTGCCAGCAGTCAACCGTCGGACAGGGGGCGAGGGGGTCCCAACCACCGCCACGAGCAGTACTTC.

This chain links TRBV28 with TRBJ2-3, with 7 nucleotides matching TRBD1. This CDR3 contains 17 residues. The germline CDR1 and CDR2 sequences are MDHEN and SYDVKM. The V gene end was trimmed by 3 bases and the J gene end by 6 bases; junction bases not matched to a gene: 15. CDR3 protein: CASSLRRQGLPTDTQYF. In nucleotides, the CDR3 is TGTGCCAGCAGTTTGCGGCGACAGGGTCTCCCTACGGATACGCAGTATTTT. The variable domain in full, completed from reference TRBV28 and TRBJ2-3, reads DVKVTQSSRYLVKRTGEKVFLECVQDMDHENMFWYRQDPGLGLRLIYFSYDVKMKEKGDIPEGYSVSREKKERFSLILESASTNQTSMYLCASSLRRQGLPTDTQYFGPGTRLTVL.

The CDR3 loop reads CASSYITNLANTEAFF. The CDR3 nucleotides read TGTGCCAGCAGCTATATAACGAATCTTGCGAACACTGAAGCTTTCTTT. V usage is TRBV28 and J usage is TRBJ1-1, with unresolved D. Trimming removed 6 bases from V and 1 base from J, with 18 bases in between. Germline V lookup: CDR1 MDHEN, CDR2 SYDVKM. The CDR3 runs 16 residues.

The V and J genes are TRBV6-5 and TRBJ1-2; D may be TRBD1 (5 bases). The CDR3 consists of 13 residues. V lost 5 bases, J lost 6 bases, and 13 bases lay in between. Germline loops: CDR1 MNHEY, CDR2 SVGAGI. CDR3 residues: CASSPQVEDGYTF. The CDR3 nucleotides are TGTGCCAGCAGTCCACAGGTAGAAGATGGCTACACCTTC.

The chain joins TRBV19 to TRBJ2-2; D possibly corresponds to TRBD1 (6 bases). Germline V gene data show CDR1 as LNHDA and CDR2 as SQIVND (reference sequence). Trimming removed 3 bases from V and 7 bases from J, with 9 bases in between. This CDR3 has 13 amino acids. DNA for the CDR3: TGTGCCAGTAGTATTCAGGGACACGGGGAGCTGTTTTTT. Encoded protein: CASSIQGHGELFF.

The chain employs TRBV2 and TRBJ1-5; 9 positions agree with TRBD1. The CDR3 covers 16 residues. The germline V gene encodes CDR1 SNHLY and CDR2 FYNNEI. V gave up 4 bases and J gave up 4 bases; unmatched junction bases: 8. CDR3 loop: CASSARTGAPNQPQHF. The CDR3 bases are TGTGCCAGCAGTGCCCGGACAGGGGCCCCGAATCAGCCCCAGCATTTT.

The CDR3 DNA reads TGTGCCAGCTCGGCGGTTGGGCAGGGGCTCGGAGTGATTTATGGCTACACCTTC. It encodes CASSAVGQGLGVIYGYTF. The chain links TRBV18 to TRBJ1-2; tentatively, D is TRBD1 (6 bases). This CDR3 has 18 residues. CDR1 and CDR2 (germline): KGHSH, LQKENI. V was pared by 6 bases and J by 5 bases, with 28 bases between. Supplemented by reference TRBV18 and TRBJ1-2, the full variable domain reads NAGVMQNPRHLVRRRGQEARLRCSPMKGHSHVYWYRQLPEEGLKFMVYLQKENIIDESGMPKERFSAEFPKEGPSILRIQQVVRGDSAAYFCASSAVGQGLGVIYGYTFGSGTRLTVV.